This TCR beta chain derives from a study of CD8 T cells in Susac syndrome. Study context: Within the sequenced Susac syndrome patient group, six exhibited active disease and roughly 8 were in remission.

V was cut by 0 bases and J by 2 bases, with 9 bases left in between. This CDR3 contains 14 residues. Germline V gives CDR1 SGDLS, CDR2 YYNGEE. Random hexamers were used to reverse transcribe the RNA input (roughly 0.5 to 1 ug). Across 54 Vbeta and 13 Jbeta, immunoSEQ multiplex PCR amplified TCR beta CDR3. TCRdb reprocessed the immunoSEQ multiplex PCR reads with MiXCR, giving one entry per CDR3 protein. This table has under 200,000 distinct CDR3 sequences, around 90% appearing once. The sequenced target, TCR beta, came from blood CD8+ and CD4+ T cells. A word on this clonotype: Its antigen remains unidentified.

Broader study findings: The CD4+ T cell repertoires that were profiled in Susac syndrome showed no clonal expansion.

The material sequenced was CD4+ T cells from PBMCs. The receptor comes from a human donor with Susac syndrome. The chain has TRBV9 and TRBJ2-7, with a weak D call TRBD2 (6 bases). For the CDR3, the DNA is TGTGCCAGCAGCGTAGGAGGCGGGACCTACGAGCAGTACTTC. This encodes CASSVGGGTYEQYF.